These 18 T cell receptor beta chains came from one sample sequenced in a study of T cells in localized non-small cell lung cancer. Here immunoSEQ multiplex PCR was the method, and the copy in TCRdb shows in-frame clones only, minus some. This table holds under 40,000 clones, approximately 80% found once. The material was peripheral blood, obtained before any cancer treatment. These receptors were collected from a male donor aged 60 or over with stage II squamous cell lung carcinoma.

This sequence joins TRBV11-2 and TRBJ2-7; 8 positions agree with TRBD2. Trimming removed 0 bases from V and 4 bases from J; junction bases left unmatched: 8. The germline CDR1 and CDR2 sequences are SGHAT and FQNNGV. The CDR3 is made up of 16 amino acids. The CDR3 loop reads CASSLDGGREVYEQYF. CDR3 nucleotides: TGTGCCAGCAGCTTAGATGGTGGGCGGGAGGTGTACGAGCAGTACTTC. The full variable domain, with the rest looked up from reference TRBV11-2 and TRBJ2-7, is EAGVAQSPRYKIIEKRQSVAFWCNPISGHATLYWYQQILGQGPKLLIQFQNNGVVDDSQLPKDRFSAERLKGVDSTLKIQPAKLEDSAVYLCASSLDGGREVYEQYFGPGTRLTVT.

CDR3 sequence: CASSPQGTGNTIYF. In DNA, the CDR3 is TGTGCCAGCTCACCACAGGGTACTGGAAACACCATATATTTT. The chain recombines TRBV18 with TRBJ1-3, with D unclear. This CDR3 is 14 amino acids long. Germline V gives CDR1 KGHSH, CDR2 LQKENI. Between the trimmed V and J ends, which lost 1 base and 2 bases, there was a span of 6 bases.

This clone appeared a single time. The rearrangement joins TRBV15 to TRBJ2-7, with TRBD1 identical over 9 bases. Germline CDR1 LNHNV, CDR2 YYDKDF (reference sequence). This CDR3 comprises 15 residues. V was pared by 1 base and J by 3 bases, with 4 bases of the junction left unmatched. CDR3 sequence reads: CATSRGGTGYYEQYF. The CDR3 nucleotides are TGTGCCACCAGCAGAGGCGGGACAGGGTACTACGAGCAGTACTTC.

V is TRBV7-3 and J is TRBJ1-3; no clear D gene. This CDR3 is 16 amino acids long. Trimming removed 4 bases at V and 0 bases at J, with 13 bases between. CDR1 and CDR2 (germline): SGHTA, FQGTGA. CDR3 protein: CASSSCLDSSGNTIYF. Here the CDR3 DNA reads TGTGCCAGCAGCTCCTGTCTAGATAGCTCTGGAAACACCATATATTTT.

This chain links TRBV19 with TRBJ2-5; D may be TRBD2 (6 bases). Trimming cost V 3 bases and J 3 bases, with 20 bases left between them. Germline CDR1 is LNHDA and CDR2 is SQIVND (reference sequence). CDR3 length: 17 residues. The CDR3 spells CASSIKGGSGVKETQYF. CDR3 nucleotides: TGTGCCAGTAGTATTAAGGGTGGGTCGGGAGTCAAAGAGACCCAGTACTTC.

The chain joins TRBV7-9 to TRBJ2-7, with D hard to call. Trimming removed 5 bases at V and 4 bases at J, with 12 bases between. This CDR3 spans 13 amino acids. The germline V gene encodes CDR1 SEHNR and CDR2 FQNEAQ (reference sequence). The CDR3: CASSPIRRYEQYF. CDR3 DNA: TGTGCCAGCAGCCCGATACGTCGGTACGAGCAGTACTTC.

Only a few counts were recorded for this clone. The CDR3 region has the DNA TGTGCCAGCAGTTTATCGGGACTAGCCCGGAACATTCAGTACTTC. It codes for CASSLSGLARNIQYF. The rearrangement links TRBV28 to TRBJ2-4; TRBD2 matches at 9 bases. Losses at the gene ends were 1 base for V and 7 bases for J; bases not matched to a gene: 5. CDR3 length: 15 amino acids. The germline CDR1 and CDR2 sequences are MDHEN and SYDVKM.

V gene TRBV6-6 combines with J gene TRBJ2-1; TRBD2 matches at 11 bases. Germline V CDR1 and CDR2: MNHNY, SVGAGI (reference sequence). The CDR3 contains 15 residues. J gave up 4 bases and V 5 bases, and 4 bases lay outside the gene matches. The CDR3 DNA is TGTGCCAGCAGTCCGACTAGCGGGGAGTACAATGAGCAGTTCTTC. Translated, it gives CASSPTSGEYNEQFF.

The rearrangement joins TRBV5-4 to TRBJ2-5, with D hard to call. V was clipped by 0 bases and J by 6 bases, with 18 bases between them. CDR3 length: 16 amino acids. Germline-derived CDR1 and CDR2 are SGHNT and YYREEE (reference sequence). CDR3 sequence reads: CASSLDSVSGLKTQYF. The CDR3 region has the DNA TGTGCCAGCAGCTTGGATTCGGTATCGGGTTTAAAGACCCAGTACTTC.

V gene TRBV18 combines with J gene TRBJ2-3, with D uncertain. This CDR3 spans 13 amino acids. V was trimmed by 0 bases and J by 1 base, leaving 2 bases between them. Germline V gene lookup returns CDR1 KGHSH and CDR2 LQKENI. Here the CDR3 reads CASSPPGTDTQYF. The DNA for the CDR3 is TGTGCCAGCTCACCACCGGGCACAGATACGCAGTATTTT.

The chain links TRBV28 to TRBJ1-2; 7 bases fit TRBD1. Per germline, CDR1 MDHEN and CDR2 SYDVKM. This CDR3 has 14 amino acids. V shed 7 bases and J 2 bases; nucleotides not matched to a gene: 7. In nucleotides, the CDR3 is TGTGCCAGCACCAGAGGGACAGAGAACTATGGCTACACCTTC. This gives the protein CASTRGTENYGYTF.

A few counts support this clone. The J gene is TRBJ2-1, the V gene TRBV7-3; D is unresolved. The CDR3 is 15 residues long. CDR1 is SGHTA, CDR2 FQGTGA, per germline. Deletions cut 1 base from V and 1 base from J, with 8 bases between. DNA for the CDR3: TGTGCCAGCAGCTTAAGTAGCCTGTCCTACAATGAGCAGTTCTTC. It is translated as CASSLSSLSYNEQFF.

This clone was observed many times. The chain joins TRBV29-1 to TRBJ2-7; no definite D call. There are 13 residues in the CDR3. Trimming removed 4 bases from V and 3 bases from J, with 13 bases in between. Per the germline V gene, CDR1 is SQVTM and CDR2 is ANQGSEA. CDR3 protein: CSVVGQNLYEQYF. For the CDR3, the DNA is TGCAGCGTTGTAGGGCAGAACCTCTACGAGCAGTACTTC.

V gene TRBV7-2 combines with J gene TRBJ2-3; TRBD2 aligns across 10 bases. CDR3 length: 16 residues. Germline CDR1 SGHTA, CDR2 FQGNSA. The trim removed 5 bases at V and 0 bases at J, leaving 5 bases unmatched. CDR3 coding DNA: TGTGCCAGCAGCCCCAAGACTAGCGGGAGCACAGATACGCAGTATTTT. It codes for CASSPKTSGSTDTQYF.

V usage is TRBV11-2 and J usage is TRBJ2-7, with D possibly TRBD1 on 6 matching bases. The germline V and J ends were trimmed by 3 bases and 2 bases, with 14 bases remaining between them. The CDR3 covers 15 residues. Germline CDR1 reads SGHAT; CDR2 reads FQNNGV. The CDR3 reads CASSLAGDLTYEQYF. The CDR3 DNA reads TGTGCCAGCAGCTTGGCAGGGGACCTTACCTACGAGCAGTACTTC.

CDR3 amino acids: CASSLGSQQENEQFF. The CDR3 nucleotides read TGTGCCAGCAGCTTAGGGAGTCAACAGGAAAATGAGCAGTTCTTC. The chain recombines TRBV7-2 with TRBJ2-1, with D possibly TRBD1 on 5 matching bases. Germline-derived CDR1 and CDR2 are SGHTA and FQGNSA. The CDR3 has 15 amino acids. V shed 1 base and J shed 7 bases, with 14 bases lying between them.

This rearrangement joins TRBV7-2 to TRBJ2-2, with D possibly TRBD2 on 6 matching bases. V shed 5 bases and J shed 5 bases, with 12 bases lying between them. The CDR3 loop spans 14 amino acids. CDR1 is SGHTA, CDR2 FQGNSA, per germline. This CDR3 reads CASSPQRATGELFF. The CDR3 DNA reads as TGTGCCAGCAGCCCTCAGCGGGCGACCGGGGAGCTGTTTTTT.

The genes are TRBV5-6 and TRBJ1-1; tentatively, D is TRBD1 (5 bases). This CDR3 has 13 amino acids. V lost 4 bases and J lost 2, with 9 bases in between. CDR1 is SGHDT and CDR2 is YYEEEE in the germline V gene. The CDR3 nucleotides are TGTGCCAGCAGCCGGGACGGTAACACTGAAGCTTTCTTT. This codes for CASSRDGNTEAFF. The full variable domain, with the rest looked up from reference TRBV5-6 and TRBJ1-1, is DAGVTQSPTHLIKTRGQQVTLRCSPKSGHDTVSWYQQALGQGPQFIFQYYEEEERQRGNFPDRFSGHQFPNYSSELNVNALLLGDSALYLCASSRDGNTEAFFGQGTRLTVV.